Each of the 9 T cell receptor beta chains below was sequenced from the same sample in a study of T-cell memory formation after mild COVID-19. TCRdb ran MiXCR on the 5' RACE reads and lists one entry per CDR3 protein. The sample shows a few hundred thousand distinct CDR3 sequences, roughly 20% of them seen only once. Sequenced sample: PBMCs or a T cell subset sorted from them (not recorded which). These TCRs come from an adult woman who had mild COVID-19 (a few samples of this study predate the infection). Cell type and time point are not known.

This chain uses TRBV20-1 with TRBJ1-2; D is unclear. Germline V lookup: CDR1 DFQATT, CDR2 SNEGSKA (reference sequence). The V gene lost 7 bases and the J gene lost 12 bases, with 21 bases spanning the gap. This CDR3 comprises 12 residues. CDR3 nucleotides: TGCAGTGTACTCGGTCAGGACTTCATGAACACCTTC. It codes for CSVLGQDFMNTF.

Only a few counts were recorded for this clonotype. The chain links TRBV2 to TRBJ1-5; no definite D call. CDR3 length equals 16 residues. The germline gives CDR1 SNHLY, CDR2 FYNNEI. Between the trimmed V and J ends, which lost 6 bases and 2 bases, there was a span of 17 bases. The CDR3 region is CASRDPKSRGNQPQHF. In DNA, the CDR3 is TGTGCCAGCAGGGATCCAAAATCCCGGGGCAATCAGCCCCAGCATTTT.

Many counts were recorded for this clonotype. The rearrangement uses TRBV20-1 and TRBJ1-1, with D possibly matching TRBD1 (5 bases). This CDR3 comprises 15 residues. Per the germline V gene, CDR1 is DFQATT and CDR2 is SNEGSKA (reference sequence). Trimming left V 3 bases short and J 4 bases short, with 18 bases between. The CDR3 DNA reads TGCAGTGCTAGGCGGGGGAACTCATACGGCACTGAAGCTTTCTTT. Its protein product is CSARRGNSYGTEAFF.

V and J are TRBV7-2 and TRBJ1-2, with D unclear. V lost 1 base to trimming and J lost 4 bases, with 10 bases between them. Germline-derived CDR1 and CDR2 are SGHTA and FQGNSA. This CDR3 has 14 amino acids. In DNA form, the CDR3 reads TGTGCCAGCAGCTTAGATCCCGACGGCTATGGCTACACCTTC. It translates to CASSLDPDGYGYTF. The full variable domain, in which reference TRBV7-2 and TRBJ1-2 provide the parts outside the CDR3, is GAGVSQSPSNKVTEKGKDVELRCDPISGHTALYWYRQSLGQGLEFLIYFQGNSAPDKSGLPSDRFSAERTGGSVSTLTIQRTQQEDSAVYLCASSLDPDGYGYTFGSGTRLTVV.

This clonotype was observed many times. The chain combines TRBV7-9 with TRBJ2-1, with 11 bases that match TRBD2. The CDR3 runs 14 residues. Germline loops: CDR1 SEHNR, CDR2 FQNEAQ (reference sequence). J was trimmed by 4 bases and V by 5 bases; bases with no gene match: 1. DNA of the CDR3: TGTGCCAGCAGCCGGACTAGCGGGTACAATGAGCAGTTCTTC. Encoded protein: CASSRTSGYNEQFF.

CDR3 protein: CASSLQTGANQPQHF. The CDR3 region has the DNA TGTGCCAGCAGCTTACAGACAGGGGCTAATCAGCCCCAGCATTTT. This chain joins TRBV7-8 and TRBJ1-5; TRBD1 matches 8 bases. Trimming removed 2 bases from V and 4 bases from J; junction bases left unmatched: 4. From germline, CDR1 is SGHVS and CDR2 FQNEAQ. This CDR3 region has 15 residues.

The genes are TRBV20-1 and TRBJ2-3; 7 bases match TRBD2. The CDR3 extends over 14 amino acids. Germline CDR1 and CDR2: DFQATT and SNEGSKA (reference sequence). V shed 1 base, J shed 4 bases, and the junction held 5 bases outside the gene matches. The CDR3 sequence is CSARGGSGSDTQYF. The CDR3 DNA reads TGCAGTGCTAGAGGCGGGAGTGGGTCAGATACGCAGTATTTT.

CDR3 sequence (DNA): TGTGCCAGCTCACCACGACAGGGGGGAATTACGAACACCGGGGAGCTGTTTTTT. Translated, it gives CASSPRQGGITNTGELFF. This chain links TRBV18 with TRBJ2-2; TRBD1 agrees at 9 bases. The CDR3 contains 18 residues. V shed 1 base and J 0 bases; nucleotides not matched to a gene: 6. The germline V gene encodes CDR1 KGHSH and CDR2 LQKENI.

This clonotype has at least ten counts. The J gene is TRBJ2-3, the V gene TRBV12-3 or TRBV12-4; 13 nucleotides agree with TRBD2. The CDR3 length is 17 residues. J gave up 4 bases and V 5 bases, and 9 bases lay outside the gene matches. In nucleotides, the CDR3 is TGTGCCAGCAGTCCAGGACTAGCGGGAGTTGGGGCAGATACGCAGTATTTT. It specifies CASSPGLAGVGADTQYF.